The following is a TCR beta chain sequence with its context. Its antigen is still unknown. The data were produced by immunoSEQ multiplex PCR, yet TCRdb's version contains in-frame clones alone and is incomplete. The sample includes roughly 1 million clones, approximately 80% of them seen just once. This record belongs to a study of shared clonotypes between healthy human individuals. Points from the study as a whole: Some clonotypes were shared by all four sorted-subset donors, while others were not shared. The non-shared ones had lower generation probabilities than the shared ones. Naive CD4 clonotype sharing across a handful of donors was about 5.3%. Clonotype sharing levels among donors were expected to vary with sequencing depth.

Germline CDR1 and CDR2: SGHTA and FQGNSA. The length of the CDR3 is 15 residues. J lost 0 bases, V lost 6 bases, and 2 bases had no gene match. The rearrangement links TRBV7-2 to TRBJ2-2, with 9 bases fitting TRBD1. The sequencing input was memory CD4+ T cells from PBMCs. As for subset: CD45RA-negative fraction. This TCR derives from a man between 18 and 35 years old in good health. Some clones in this sample may be carry-over from other donors' samples. The chain's CDR3 is CASRRDRANTGELFF. The CDR3 DNA follows: TGTGCCAGCAGACGGGACAGGGCGAACACCGGGGAGCTGTTTTTT. Full variable domain (outside the CDR3, taken from reference TRBV7-2 and TRBJ2-2): GAGVSQSPSNKVTEKGKDVELRCDPISGHTALYWYRQSLGQGLEFLIYFQGNSAPDKSGLPSDRFSAERTGGSVSTLTIQRTQQEDSAVYLCASRRDRANTGELFFGEGSRLTVL.